The present T cell receptor (beta chain) was sequenced within a study of human T cells and chemical hapten exposure. Across the whole study: Small discrepancies in pooled library volume mainly accounted for the varying TCR yields per sample. Regarding the study as a whole: TCRs above 1 in 1000 frequency stayed constant with DPC sensitization.

This clonotype was detected a few times. Its cognate antigen is unknown. The study used a library that attached unique molecular identifiers to individual cDNA molecules. In the authors' workflow: Over 95,000 TCRs per sample was the median, with a range of about 20,000 to 750,000. Using its own MiXCR run on the 5' RACE reads, TCRdb lists one record per CDR3 protein. The V and J calls shown here were made by TCRdb, not taken from the authors' results. Of 110,000 or so distinct CDR3 sequences listed, approximately 19% are singletons. Germline lookup yields CDR1 SNHLY and CDR2 FYNNEI. Trimming removed 7 bases at V and 6 bases at J, with 12 bases between. CDR3 length equals 12 residues. Whole blood that had not been fractionated was the source of extracted total RNA.

V gene TRBV2 combines with J gene TRBJ1-1; no clear D. This TCR was recovered from a human donor in good health. The CDR3 sequence is CASTVSGSEAFF. As DNA, the CDR3 is TGTGCCAGCACCGTATCGGGATCTGAAGCTTTCTTT.